This TCR beta chain was captured in a study of shared clonotypes between healthy human individuals. Study context: The study enrolled a couple of women and three men aged 18 to 49.

Sequencing was performed with immunoSEQ multiplex PCR; in TCRdb, only in-frame clones are kept and a portion is missing. Of 2 million to 3 million clones listed, over 85% were seen once; the top ten hold roughly 0.39%. This sequence originates from a man aged 18 to 35 in good health. Some clones in this sample may be carry-over from other donors' samples. Sequencing was done on a sample of naive CD4+ T cells from PBMCs. The subset denotes: CD45RA+ positively selected.

This CDR3 reads CASSKYSGVISYTF. CDR3 DNA sequence: TGTGCCAGCAGTAAATACAGTGGAGTGATAAGCTACACCTTC. This chain connects TRBV6-5 to TRBJ1-2; D gene uncertain. CDR1 is MNHEY and CDR2 is SVGAGI in the germline V gene. This CDR3 is built from 14 residues. V gave up 5 bases and J gave up 9 bases, with 19 bases separating them.